This T cell receptor beta chain was captured in a study of blood T cell repertoires in COVID-19. This clone was seen a few times. Participants came from about 23 US areas, aged roughly 18 to 89 years. The assay was immunoSEQ multiplex PCR, and TCRdb's table has in-frame clones only and misses some. The sample contains about 300,000 clones, more than 75% of which appear only once. Germline CDR1 reads SGHDT; CDR2 reads YYEEEE. The junction had 9 bases not matched to a gene; V was cut back by 3 bases and J by 7 bases. The CDR3 runs to 15 residues. This rearrangement joins TRBV5-6 to TRBJ1-4; 7 bases agree with TRBD1. Input material: PBMCs or T cells enriched from blood (not recorded which). The TCR comes from a woman younger than 35 who had recovered from COVID-19. The CDR3 region is CASSWRTGVGEKLFF. Here the CDR3 DNA reads TGTGCCAGCAGCTGGAGGACAGGAGTGGGTGAAAAACTGTTTTTT.